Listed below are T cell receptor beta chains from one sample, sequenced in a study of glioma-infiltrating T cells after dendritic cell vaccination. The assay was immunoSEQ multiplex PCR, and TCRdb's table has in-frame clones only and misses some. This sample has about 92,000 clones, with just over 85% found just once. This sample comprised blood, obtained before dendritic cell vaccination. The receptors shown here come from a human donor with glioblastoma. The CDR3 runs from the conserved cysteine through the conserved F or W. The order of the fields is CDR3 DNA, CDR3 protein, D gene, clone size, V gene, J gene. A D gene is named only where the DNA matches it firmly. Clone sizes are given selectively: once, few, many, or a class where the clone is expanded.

DNA: TGTGCCAGCACTTATGGGACAGGGTCCTCTTTGGAGACCCAGTACTTC
CDR3: CASTYGTGSSLETQYF
D: TRBD1
size: -
V: TRBV6-5
J: TRBJ2-5

DNA: TGTGCCAGCAGCCTGGGGACAGACAGTGAAGCTTTCTTT
CDR3: CASSLGTDSEAFF
D: TRBD1
size: -
V: TRBV13
J: TRBJ1-1

DNA: TGTGCCAGCAGCTCTCTACTAGCGGGAGTGTCCTACGAGCAGTACTTC
CDR3: CASSSLLAGVSYEQYF
D: TRBD2
size: -
V: TRBV5-4
J: TRBJ2-7

DNA: TGTGCCAGCAGTATAACAGGGGGCCACACTGAAGCTTTCTTT
CDR3: CASSITGGHTEAFF
D: TRBD1
size: -
V: TRBV27
J: TRBJ1-1

DNA: TGTGCCAGCAGCTTGGCAGGGAACCTCTATGGCTACACCTTC
CDR3: CASSLAGNLYGYTF
D: -
size: -
V: TRBV5-4
J: TRBJ1-2

DNA: TGTGCCAGCAGTTACCGGGACTCCCCGAACTATGGCTACACCTTC
CDR3: CASSYRDSPNYGYTF
D: -
size: few
V: TRBV6-6
J: TRBJ1-2

DNA: TGTGCCAGCAGGGAGCTTGGGGGGTTCTACGAGCAGTACTTC
CDR3: CASRELGGFYEQYF
D: -
size: -
V: TRBV7-8
J: TRBJ2-7

DNA: TGTGCCAGTAGTATACTGGGCAGGGCGAACACTGAAGCTTTCTTT
CDR3: CASSILGRANTEAFF
D: -
size: medium-sized
V: TRBV19
J: TRBJ1-1

DNA: TGTGCCTCGCGGGGGGGGTCTAACACCGGGGAGCTGTTTTTT
CDR3: CASRGGSNTGELFF
D: TRBD2
size: -
V: TRBV2
J: TRBJ2-2

DNA: TGTGCCAGCAGCGGACTAGCGGCAGATACGCAGTATTTT
CDR3: CASSGLAADTQYF
D: TRBD2
size: -
V: TRBV11-1
J: TRBJ2-3

DNA: TGTGCCAGCAGCGTAGCGTCCCAGGGACAGGGATCCCGGGAGGGCACTGAAGCTTTCTTT
CDR3: CASSVASQGQGSREGTEAFF
D: TRBD1
size: -
V: TRBV9
J: TRBJ1-1

DNA: TGTGCCAGCTCACCCCAGGGAGGGAGAGAGACCCAGTACTTC
CDR3: CASSPQGGRETQYF
D: TRBD2
size: -
V: TRBV18
J: TRBJ2-5

DNA: TGTGCCAGCAGCGTAGTGGGCACGGGAAACACTGAAGCTTTCTTT
CDR3: CASSVVGTGNTEAFF
D: -
size: once
V: TRBV9
J: TRBJ1-1

DNA: TGTGCCAGCAGTTTATACGGAGGGACAGCCACGTGGGATGGCTACACCTTC
CDR3: CASSLYGGTATWDGYTF
D: TRBD1
size: -
V: TRBV27
J: TRBJ1-2

DNA: TGTGCCAGCAGTTATCCGCCGGGACTAGCGGGGGCCAAGCAGTTCTTC
CDR3: CASSYPPGLAGAKQFF
D: TRBD2
size: -
V: TRBV27
J: TRBJ2-1

DNA: TGTGCCAGCAGTCTGCCCCCGGGACAGGGCTATGGCTACACCTTC
CDR3: CASSLPPGQGYGYTF
D: TRBD1
size: -
V: TRBV28
J: TRBJ1-2

DNA: TGTGCCGCCGGGGGGGACAGGGACCTGTATGGCTACACCTTC
CDR3: CAAGGDRDLYGYTF
D: TRBD1
size: -
V: TRBV10-3
J: TRBJ1-2

DNA: TGTGCCAGCAGTAGACAGCCTCAAGAGACCCAGTACTTC
CDR3: CASSRQPQETQYF
D: -
size: -
V: TRBV7-9
J: TRBJ2-5

DNA: TGTGCCAGCAGTCGGGACAGTATTGGGAATTCACCCCTCCACTTT
CDR3: CASSRDSIGNSPLHF
D: TRBD1
size: -
V: TRBV6-4
J: TRBJ1-6

DNA: TGTGCCAGCAGTTTTGAACTAGCCGATCAAGAGACCCAGTACTTC
CDR3: CASSFELADQETQYF
D: -
size: few
V: TRBV28
J: TRBJ2-5

DNA: TGTGCCAGCAGTTTTCGGGGGGGGTATGGCTACACCTTC
CDR3: CASSFRGGYGYTF
D: -
size: -
V: TRBV27
J: TRBJ1-2

DNA: TGTGCCACCAGCAGAGAGAACAACTACGAGCAGTACTTC
CDR3: CATSRENNYEQYF
D: -
size: -
V: TRBV15
J: TRBJ2-7

DNA: TGTGCCAGCAGTGAAGCGCGGCCAGGGAATCAGCCCCAGCATTTT
CDR3: CASSEARPGNQPQHF
D: -
size: -
V: TRBV2
J: TRBJ1-5

DNA: TGTGCCAGTAGTAACGCGGGGAGCTCCTACAATGAGCAGTTCTTC
CDR3: CASSNAGSSYNEQFF
D: -
size: once
V: TRBV19
J: TRBJ2-1

DNA: TGTGCCAGCAGCTTAGATGGGCGGGCAGATACGCAGTATTTT
CDR3: CASSLDGRADTQYF
D: -
size: -
V: TRBV11-2
J: TRBJ2-3

DNA: TGCGCCAGCAGCTTGGGACCCGGGGCCGGGGAGCTGTTTTTT
CDR3: CASSLGPGAGELFF
D: -
size: once
V: TRBV5-1
J: TRBJ2-2

DNA: TGCGCCAGCAGCCAAGATCAGGCCGGGCCGGGGAACATTCAGTACTTC
CDR3: CASSQDQAGPGNIQYF
D: -
size: -
V: TRBV4-1
J: TRBJ2-4

DNA: TGTGCCAGCAGTTTATCTAGTTACGGGTACGAGCAGTACTTC
CDR3: CASSLSSYGYEQYF
D: -
size: -
V: TRBV27
J: TRBJ2-7

DNA: TGTGCCAGCAGCTCGGACAGGGTCGAGCAGTACTTC
CDR3: CASSSDRVEQYF
D: TRBD1
size: few
V: TRBV5-8
J: TRBJ2-7

DNA: TGTGCCAGCAGCGTAGAAGAGGTCCCTTATGACACTGAAGCTTTCTTT
CDR3: CASSVEEVPYDTEAFF
D: -
size: -
V: TRBV9
J: TRBJ1-1

DNA: TGTGCCAGCAGGCCCCAGGCGGGCGGGGGGGCCCAGCATTTT
CDR3: CASRPQAGGGAQHF
D: -
size: -
V: TRBV27
J: TRBJ1-5

DNA: TGTGCCAGCAGCTTAGGTAGCGGGGGGACCTACGAGCAGTACTTC
CDR3: CASSLGSGGTYEQYF
D: TRBD2
size: -
V: TRBV7-9
J: TRBJ2-7

DNA: TGTGCCAGCAGGGCTCAGGGTTACGCCTATGGCTACACCTTC
CDR3: CASRAQGYAYGYTF
D: -
size: -
V: TRBV7-2
J: TRBJ1-2

DNA: TGTGCCAGCAGCTTCGGGACAGGCAGTAAAGGGGAAGCTTTCTTT
CDR3: CASSFGTGSKGEAFF
D: TRBD1
size: -
V: TRBV5-4
J: TRBJ1-1

DNA: TGTGCCAGCAACGGGGGGCCGAATGCCGGGGAGCTGTTTTTT
CDR3: CASNGGPNAGELFF
D: -
size: -
V: TRBV7-3
J: TRBJ2-2

DNA: TGTGCCATCAGTGAGGGGGACAGGGGAGCGTATAGCAATCAGCCCCAGCATTTT
CDR3: CAISEGDRGAYSNQPQHF
D: TRBD1
size: -
V: TRBV10-3
J: TRBJ1-5

DNA: TGTGCCAGCAGCGTAGTGTGGACAGGGGCCTATGGCTACACCTTC
CDR3: CASSVVWTGAYGYTF
D: TRBD1
size: -
V: TRBV9
J: TRBJ1-2

DNA: TGTGCCAGCAGCTTAGAGGGGGTTCGGTCAGATACGCAGTATTTT
CDR3: CASSLEGVRSDTQYF
D: -
size: -
V: TRBV7-9
J: TRBJ2-3

DNA: TGTGCCAGCAGCTTAGGCCACAGTGGGGACAGGGGGCGATATGGCTACACCTTC
CDR3: CASSLGHSGDRGRYGYTF
D: TRBD1
size: -
V: TRBV7-6
J: TRBJ1-2

DNA: TGTGCCAGCAGCTTAGCGGAGAATTCACCCCTCCACTTT
CDR3: CASSLAENSPLHF
D: -
size: -
V: TRBV7-8
J: TRBJ1-6

DNA: TGCGCCAGCAGGAGGACTAGCTTACAAGAGACCCAGTACTTC
CDR3: CASRRTSLQETQYF
D: TRBD2
size: -
V: TRBV5-1
J: TRBJ2-5

DNA: TGCGCCAGCAGTCCCGCCGGAGGGGGCCGCAATCAGCCCCAGCATTTT
CDR3: CASSPAGGGRNQPQHF
D: TRBD1
size: -
V: TRBV23-1
J: TRBJ1-5

DNA: TGCGCCAGCAGCTTGGGAAGGGGCGGAACCTACGAGCAGTACTTC
CDR3: CASSLGRGGTYEQYF
D: -
size: -
V: TRBV5-1
J: TRBJ2-7

DNA: TGTGCCAGCAGCTTCAGTGGGCAGGGGACAGATACGCAGTATTTT
CDR3: CASSFSGQGTDTQYF
D: -
size: -
V: TRBV5-4
J: TRBJ2-3

DNA: TGTGCCAGCAGCTTAGTGTCAGGGGTGGGAAACATTCAGTACTTC
CDR3: CASSLVSGVGNIQYF
D: -
size: few
V: TRBV7-8
J: TRBJ2-4

DNA: TGTGCCAGTAGTATAGACAGGTACACCGGGGAGCTGTTTTTT
CDR3: CASSIDRYTGELFF
D: -
size: -
V: TRBV19
J: TRBJ2-2

DNA: TGCGCCAGCAGCTTGGGGCGGGGGACTAGCGGGATCAAAAACATTCAGTACTTC
CDR3: CASSLGRGTSGIKNIQYF
D: TRBD2
size: few
V: TRBV5-1
J: TRBJ2-4

DNA: TGTGCCAGCAGCTTAGCGGGAGGTCCCTACGAGCAGTACTTC
CDR3: CASSLAGGPYEQYF
D: TRBD2
size: -
V: TRBV11-2
J: TRBJ2-7